The 30 T cell receptor beta chains presented below share a single source sample, sequenced in a study of blood T cell repertoires in COVID-19. Sequenced by immunoSEQ multiplex PCR; TCRdb stores in-frame clones only, minus some. This sample yields 250,000 to 400,000 clones, of which 85% are seen a single time; around 1.9% belongs to the top ten. The sample was PBMCs or T cells enriched from blood (not recorded which). All receptors come from a woman under 40 who had been exposed to COVID-19.

The chain links TRBV5-5 to TRBJ2-2; 14 nucleotides match TRBD2. This CDR3 has 17 amino acids. The germline CDR1 and CDR2 sequences are SGHKS and YYEKEE (reference sequence). Losses at the gene ends were 4 bases for V and 4 bases for J; bases not matched to a gene: 6. The CDR3 DNA reads as TGTGCCAGCAGCGTACGACTAGCGGGAGGGGGCACCGGGGAGCTGTTTTTT. Translation: CASSVRLAGGGTGELFF.

V usage is TRBV15 and J usage is TRBJ1-2; tentative D call: TRBD1 (5 bases). Germline V gene sequence: CDR1 LNHNV, CDR2 YYDKDF (reference sequence). Trimming shortened V by 3 bases and J by 4 bases, and 12 bases separated the two germline ends. The CDR3 consists of 14 residues. CDR3 sequence: CATSSKRQSYGYTF. Here the CDR3 DNA reads TGTGCCACCAGCAGTAAGAGACAGAGCTATGGCTACACCTTC.

The J gene is TRBJ2-2, the V gene TRBV9; D perhaps matches TRBD2 (5 bases). Germline V gene lookup returns CDR1 SGDLS and CDR2 YYNGEE. V was clipped by 2 bases and J by 1 base, with 15 bases between them. CDR3 length: 17 residues. As DNA, the CDR3 is TGTGCCAGCAGCGTCCTGCCGGAGGCGGAGAACACCGGGGAGCTGTTTTTT. As protein: CASSVLPEAENTGELFF.

This clone appeared a few times. The rearrangement links TRBV19 to TRBJ2-1; 14 nucleotides match TRBD2. V shed 6 bases, J shed 6 bases, and the junction held 13 bases outside the gene matches. CDR1 is LNHDA and CDR2 is SQIVND in the germline V gene (reference sequence). The CDR3 runs 18 residues. The CDR3 region is CASSPRFGTSGSGNEQFF. CDR3 in DNA: TGTGCCAGTAGCCCTCGATTTGGGACTAGCGGGAGTGGCAATGAGCAGTTCTTC.

This clone has just one count. The chain couples TRBV11-1 to TRBJ2-4; the D gene is possibly TRBD2 (6 bases). Trimming shortened V by 8 bases and J by 5 bases, and 19 bases separated the two germline ends. Looked up from germline, CDR1 is SGHAT and CDR2 is FQDESV (reference sequence). The CDR3 is made up of 15 amino acids. The CDR3 DNA is TGTGCCAGCGCCCCGAGGCGGGACGGAGAAAACATTCAGTACTTC. It yields the protein CASAPRRDGENIQYF.

The V call is TRBV5-1, the J call TRBJ2-7; D not certain. The CDR3 loop spans 13 amino acids. Germline lookup yields CDR1 SGHRS and CDR2 YFSETQ. V was pared by 1 base and J by 3 bases, with 8 bases between. CDR3 DNA sequence: TGCGCCAGCAGCTTGTTAGTCCGCTACGAGCAGTACTTC. Amino acids: CASSLLVRYEQYF.

CDR3 bases: TGCGCCAGCAGCTTGGAAAGCGTGGGTACGCAGTATTTT. This translates into CASSLESVGTQYF. The chain links TRBV5-1 to TRBJ2-3; D uncertain. Trimming stripped 0 bases from V and 8 bases from J, with 10 bases between. This CDR3 contains 13 residues. The germline gives CDR1 SGHRS, CDR2 YFSETQ.

CDR3 region: CATEVGEGIGEGETQYF. The CDR3 nucleotides read TGTGCCACCGAAGTGGGGGAGGGAATCGGCGAAGGAGAGACCCAGTACTTC. This chain joins TRBV7-3 and TRBJ2-5; 7 bases align to TRBD2. V was clipped by 10 bases and J by 4 bases; unmatched bases: 21. Per the germline V gene, CDR1 is SGHTA and CDR2 is FQGTGA. The CDR3 length is 17 residues. Together with reference TRBV7-3 and TRBJ2-5, the CDR3 gives the full variable domain: GAGVSQTPSNKVTEKGKYVELRCDPISGHTALYWYRQSLGQGPEFLIYFQGTGAADDSGLPNDRFFAVRPEGSVSTLKIQRTERGDSAVYLCATEVGEGIGEGETQYFGPGTRLLVL.

The rearrangement joins TRBV7-6 to TRBJ2-7, with a tentative D call TRBD1 (6 bases). The CDR3 is 12 residues long. The germline V gene encodes CDR1 SGHVS and CDR2 FNYEAQ. The ends were cut back, 5 bases at V and 6 bases at J, with 11 bases in the middle. The CDR3 protein is CASSQTGFEQYF. The CDR3, as DNA: TGTGCCAGCAGCCAAACAGGGTTCGAGCAGTACTTC. Combining the CDR3 with reference TRBV7-6 and TRBJ2-7 gives the whole variable domain GAGVSQSPRYKVTKRGQDVALRCDPISGHVSLYWYRQALGQGPEFLTYFNYEAQQDKSGLPNDRFSAERPEGSISTLTIQRTEQRDSAMYRCASSQTGFEQYFGPGTRLTVT.

This rearrangement joins TRBV19 to TRBJ1-1; 8 nucleotides line up with TRBD1. CDR1 is LNHDA and CDR2 is SQIVND in the germline V gene (reference sequence). V shed 4 bases and J 1 base; nucleotides not matched to a gene: 8. This CDR3 has 16 amino acids. CDR3: CASSTRTGRQNTEAFF. The CDR3 DNA sequence: TGTGCCAGTAGTACCAGGACAGGGCGACAGAACACTGAAGCTTTCTTT.

This CDR3 reads CASSLSKCGTTRLDEQFF. In nucleotides, the CDR3 is TGCGCCAGCAGTCTTTCAAAATGCGGGACTACTAGGCTCGATGAGCAGTTCTTC. The rearrangement links TRBV23-1 to TRBJ2-1; 7 bases are a match to TRBD2. TRBV23-1 is labeled an ORF, and its function is uncertain. J gave up 8 bases and V 4 bases, and 20 bases lay outside the gene matches. The CDR3 runs 18 residues.

CDR3 amino acids: CANAQLAGAETQYF. The CDR3 nucleotides are TGTGCCAACGCCCAACTAGCGGGGGCGGAGACCCAGTACTTC. The chain joins TRBV9 to TRBJ2-5; 11 bases fit TRBD2. Germline V gene sequence: CDR1 SGDLS, CDR2 YYNGEE. After removal of 9 bases from V and 5 bases from J, the junction contained 9 bases not matched to a gene. The CDR3 is 14 amino acids.

The chain has TRBV6-4 and TRBJ1-2; D is ambiguous. The CDR3 length is 14 residues. V dropped 3 bases and J dropped 4 bases, with 12 bases sitting between them. Germline V CDR1 and CDR2: MRHNA, SNTAGT. The CDR3 spells CASSEEIRSYGYTF. CDR3 nucleotide sequence: TGTGCCAGCAGTGAAGAGATTCGGTCCTATGGCTACACCTTC.

The J gene is TRBJ1-6, the V gene TRBV4-1; 11 positions agree with TRBD1. CDR3 length equals 18 residues. Looked up from germline, CDR1 is MGHRA and CDR2 is YSYEKL. With 0 bases clipped from V and 6 bases from J, the junction kept 7 bases outside the gene matches. The CDR3 DNA is TGCGCCAGCAGCCAAGATGCAGGGACAGGGGGTATTAATTCACCCCTCCACTTT. It is translated as CASSQDAGTGGINSPLHF.

The chain joins TRBV28 to TRBJ2-2; 7 positions match TRBD1. The CDR3 contains 15 residues. Germline CDR1 and CDR2: MDHEN and SYDVKM. Germline trimming cut 6 bases from V and 5 bases from J; bases unmatched to any gene: 9. The CDR3 coding sequence is TGTGCCAGCAGCCAGACAGGGTATCTGACCGGGGAGCTGTTTTTT. Protein product: CASSQTGYLTGELFF.

The chain employs TRBV30 and TRBJ1-5, with D possibly TRBD1 on 6 matching bases. Trimming took 3 bases from V and 6 from J, leaving 21 bases between them. CDR1 GTSNPN and CDR2 SVGIG come from the germline V gene (reference sequence). The CDR3 consists of 16 residues. The CDR3 is CAWRNKGGASIQPQHF. As DNA, the CDR3 is TGTGCCTGGAGAAACAAAGGGGGGGCAAGTATTCAGCCCCAGCATTTT.

This chain connects TRBV27 to TRBJ1-5; D ambiguous. Germline V gene data show CDR1 as MNHEY and CDR2 as SMNVEV (reference sequence). The V and J ends lost 4 bases and 4 bases respectively, with 8 bases between them. The CDR3 contains 13 residues. CDR3 residues: CASSWSRNQPQHF. DNA of the CDR3: TGTGCCAGCAGTTGGTCTCGGAATCAGCCCCAGCATTTT.

This rearrangement joins TRBV30 to TRBJ1-4; D uncertain. The V gene's germline CDR1 is GTSNPN and CDR2 SVGIG (reference sequence). CDR3 length equals 11 residues. V lost 0 bases to trimming and J lost 7 bases, with 3 bases between them. The CDR3 DNA reads TGTGCCTGGAGTGTACTTGAAAAACTGTTTTTT. The encoded protein is CAWSVLEKLFF.

This chain uses TRBV27 with TRBJ2-1; TRBD2 is a possible D gene (6 bases). The CDR3 runs 15 residues. The germline V gene encodes CDR1 MNHEY and CDR2 SMNVEV (reference sequence). The V end lost 5 bases, the J end lost 0 bases, and 11 bases lay between the germline ends. CDR3 bases: TGTGCCAGCAGTGGGGCGGGAAGCTCCTACAATGAGCAGTTCTTC. Translated, it gives CASSGAGSSYNEQFF.

The chain employs TRBV12-3 or TRBV12-4 and TRBJ2-3; TRBD1 is a possible D gene (6 bases). Deletions cut 6 bases from V and 2 bases from J, with 9 bases between. The CDR3 sequence is 13 residues long. The CDR3 nucleotides are TGTGCCAGCAGGTGGGGGCCCACAGATACGCAGTATTTT. As protein: CASRWGPTDTQYF.

This clone was seen just once. The chain carries TRBV3-1 (or the pseudogene TRBV3-2) and TRBJ1-6; D not resolved. CDR1 and CDR2 (germline): LGHDT, YNNKEL (reference sequence). This CDR3 is built from 14 residues. V shed 4 bases and J shed 8 bases, with 12 bases lying between them. In nucleotides, the CDR3 is TGTGCCAGCAGCCCCGTGGCTACAGATTCACCCCTCCACTTT. It translates to CASSPVATDSPLHF.

The chain recombines TRBV15 with TRBJ1-6; D is uncertain. The CDR3 consists of 13 residues. V gave up 4 bases and J gave up 8 bases, with 9 bases separating them. CDR1 is LNHNV and CDR2 is YYDKDF in the germline V gene (reference sequence). DNA for the CDR3: TGTGCCACCAGCACGGGGAGTTATTCACCCCTCCACTTT. It translates to CATSTGSYSPLHF.

V usage is TRBV5-8 and J usage is TRBJ1-1; perhaps TRBD1 as D (5 bases). Trimming shortened V by 4 bases and J by 6 bases, and 16 bases separated the two germline ends. The CDR3 sequence is 14 residues long. Germline-derived CDR1 and CDR2 are SGHTS and YDEGEE. The CDR3 bases are TGTGCCAGCAGCGGGGGACGGGGGGTGGCTGAAGCTTTCTTT. Translation gives CASSGGRGVAEAFF.

This clone was recorded once. The rearrangement links TRBV27 to TRBJ1-2; TRBD1 is a possible D gene (6 bases). The CDR3 is 15 residues long. Trimming shortened V by 7 bases and J by 5 bases, and 20 bases separated the two germline ends. Germline lookup yields CDR1 MNHEY and CDR2 SMNVEV (reference sequence). The CDR3 DNA follows: TGTGCCAGCACCAAGACAGGTCTGGCACAATATGGCTACACCTTC. The encoded protein is CASTKTGLAQYGYTF.

The rearrangement links TRBV5-4 to TRBJ2-3, with 14 positions matching TRBD2. V lost 0 bases and J lost 14; bases outside the gene matches: 11. Germline V gene data show CDR1 as SGHNT and CDR2 as YYREEE (reference sequence). This CDR3 is 16 amino acids long. The CDR3 sequence is CASSLAAGTSGRALYF. The CDR3 coding sequence is TGTGCCAGCAGCTTGGCCGCGGGGACTAGCGGGAGAGCTCTGTATTTT.

V gene TRBV18 combines with J gene TRBJ2-3, with 9 bases that match TRBD1. Trimming took 6 bases from V and 4 from J; bases not matched to a gene: 5. There are 14 residues in the CDR3. From germline, CDR1 is KGHSH and CDR2 LQKENI. This CDR3 reads CASSHGQGSDTQYF. The CDR3 DNA is TGTGCCAGCTCCCATGGACAGGGGTCAGATACGCAGTATTTT.

The chain couples TRBV5-6 to TRBJ2-3; D possibly corresponds to TRBD2 (5 bases). The CDR3 loop spans 14 amino acids. Trimming removed 6 bases at V and 8 bases at J, with 19 bases between. Germline-derived CDR1 and CDR2 are SGHDT and YYEEEE. CDR3 protein: CASTSTRGSVTQYF. Written as DNA, the CDR3 is TGTGCCAGCACCTCCACGAGAGGGTCTGTTACGCAGTATTTT.

The gene calls are TRBV27 and TRBJ1-5, with D hard to call. V shed 7 bases and J shed 2 bases, with 9 bases lying between them. The CDR3 runs 13 residues. Germline CDR1 reads MNHEY; CDR2 reads SMNVEV (reference sequence). The CDR3 DNA reads as TGTGCCAGCACTCCCGGGGGCAATCAGCCCCAGCATTTT. Protein sequence: CASTPGGNQPQHF.

The chain employs TRBV7-9 and TRBJ2-3, with 7 nucleotides matching TRBD1. Trimming removed 3 bases from V and 0 bases from J; junction bases left unmatched: 6. Germline V gives CDR1 SEHNR, CDR2 FQNEAQ (reference sequence). The CDR3 runs 16 residues. The CDR3 region is CASSFIGGASTDTQYF. The CDR3 nucleotides are TGTGCCAGCAGCTTCATAGGGGGCGCGAGCACAGATACGCAGTATTTT.

The J gene is TRBJ1-5, the V gene TRBV19, with TRBD1 matching over 9 bases. This CDR3 is 15 amino acids long. Losses at the gene ends were 5 bases for V and 4 bases for J; bases not matched to a gene: 6. Germline-derived CDR1 and CDR2 are LNHDA and SQIVND (reference sequence). DNA for the CDR3: TGTGCCAGTAGTCGGACAGGGGCCGGGAATCAGCCCCAGCATTTT. It translates to CASSRTGAGNQPQHF.